This record looks at one T cell receptor (beta chain) sequence and its context. Its antigen is unknown. The data are from a study of T cell responses to AZD1222 COVID-19 vaccine. Study findings and constraints: A mostly white British donor set with more females was recruited, and clonal diversity was possibly underestimated. Seropositive at baseline were only a handful of AZD1222 recipients.

The CDR3 spans 14 residues. Trimming cost V 5 bases and J 6 bases; bases outside gene matches: 4. Looked up from germline, CDR1 is ENHRY and CDR2 is SYGVKD. The assay was immunoSEQ multiplex PCR, and TCRdb's table has in-frame clones only and misses some. The repertoire includes roughly 150,000 clones, 80% to 95% of them detected once, and roughly 2.3% sits in the top ten. The sequencing used peripheral blood, collected on day 0 of AZD1222 vaccination. The TCR was taken from an adult in good health. This sequence joins TRBV10-3 and TRBJ2-1, with 10 bases that match TRBD1. In nucleotides, the CDR3 is TGTGCCATCAGTTTGGGACAGGGGAGCAATGAGCAGTTCTTC. This sequence encodes CAISLGQGSNEQFF.